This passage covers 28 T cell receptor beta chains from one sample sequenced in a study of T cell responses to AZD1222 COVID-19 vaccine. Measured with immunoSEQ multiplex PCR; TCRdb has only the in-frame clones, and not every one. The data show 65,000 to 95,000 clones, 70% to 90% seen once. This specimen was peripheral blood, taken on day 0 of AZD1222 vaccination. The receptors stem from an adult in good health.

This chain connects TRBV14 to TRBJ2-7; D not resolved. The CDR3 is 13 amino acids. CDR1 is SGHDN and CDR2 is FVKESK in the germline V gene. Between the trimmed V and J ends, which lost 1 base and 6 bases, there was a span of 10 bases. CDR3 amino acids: CASSQAGGREQYF. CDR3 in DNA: TGTGCCAGCAGCCAAGCAGGCGGCCGCGAGCAGTACTTC.

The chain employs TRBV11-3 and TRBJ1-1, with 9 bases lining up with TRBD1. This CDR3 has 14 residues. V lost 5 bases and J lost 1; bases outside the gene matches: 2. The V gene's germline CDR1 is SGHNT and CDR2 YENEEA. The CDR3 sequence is CASSAQGANTEAFF. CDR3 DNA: TGTGCCAGCAGCGCACAGGGGGCGAACACTGAAGCTTTCTTT.

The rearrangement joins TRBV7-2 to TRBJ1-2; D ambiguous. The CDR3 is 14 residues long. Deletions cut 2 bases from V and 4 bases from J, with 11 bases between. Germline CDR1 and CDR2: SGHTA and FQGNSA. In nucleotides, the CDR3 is TGTGCCAGCAGCTTATCCCCGGCGGGCTATGGCTACACCTTC. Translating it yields CASSLSPAGYGYTF.

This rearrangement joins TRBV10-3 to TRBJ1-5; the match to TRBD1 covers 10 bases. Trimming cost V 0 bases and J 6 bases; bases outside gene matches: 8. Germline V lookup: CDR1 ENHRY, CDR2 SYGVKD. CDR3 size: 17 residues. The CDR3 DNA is TGTGCCATCAGTGAGTCTCCGGTGGGACAGGGGAGTCAGCCCCAGCATTTT. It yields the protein CAISESPVGQGSQPQHF.

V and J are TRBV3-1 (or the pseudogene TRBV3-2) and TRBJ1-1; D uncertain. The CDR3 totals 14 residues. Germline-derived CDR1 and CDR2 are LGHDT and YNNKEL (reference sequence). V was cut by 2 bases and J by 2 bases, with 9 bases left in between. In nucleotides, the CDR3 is TGTGCCAGCAGCCAAAATACCTACAACACTGAAGCTTTCTTT. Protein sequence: CASSQNTYNTEAFF.

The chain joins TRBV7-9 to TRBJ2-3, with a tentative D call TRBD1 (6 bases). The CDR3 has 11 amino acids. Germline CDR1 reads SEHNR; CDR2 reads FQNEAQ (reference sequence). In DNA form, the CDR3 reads TGTGGAGGGGGAAGCACAGATACGCAGTATTTT. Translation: CGGGSTDTQYF.

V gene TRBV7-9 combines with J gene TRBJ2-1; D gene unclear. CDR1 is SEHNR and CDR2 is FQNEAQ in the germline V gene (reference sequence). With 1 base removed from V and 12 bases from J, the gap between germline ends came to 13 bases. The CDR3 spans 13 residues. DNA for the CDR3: TGTGCCAGCAGCTTAGGTATAGTGTGGGGGCAGTTCTTC. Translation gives CASSLGIVWGQFF.

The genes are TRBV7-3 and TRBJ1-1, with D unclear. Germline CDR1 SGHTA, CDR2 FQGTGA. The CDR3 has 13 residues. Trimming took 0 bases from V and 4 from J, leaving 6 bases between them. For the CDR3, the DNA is TGTGCCAGCAGCTTAACGGCGGGCACTGAAGCTTTCTTT. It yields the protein CASSLTAGTEAFF. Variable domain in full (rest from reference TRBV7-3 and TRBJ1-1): GAGVSQTPSNKVTEKGKYVELRCDPISGHTALYWYRQSLGQGPEFLIYFQGTGAADDSGLPNDRFFAVRPEGSVSTLKIQRTERGDSAVYLCASSLTAGTEAFFGQGTRLTVV.

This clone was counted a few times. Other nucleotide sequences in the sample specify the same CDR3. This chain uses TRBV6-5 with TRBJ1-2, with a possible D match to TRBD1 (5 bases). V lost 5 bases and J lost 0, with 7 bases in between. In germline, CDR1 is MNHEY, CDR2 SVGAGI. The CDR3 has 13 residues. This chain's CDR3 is CASSLGPNYGYTF. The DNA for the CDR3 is TGTGCCAGCAGTCTGGGGCCTAACTATGGCTACACCTTC.

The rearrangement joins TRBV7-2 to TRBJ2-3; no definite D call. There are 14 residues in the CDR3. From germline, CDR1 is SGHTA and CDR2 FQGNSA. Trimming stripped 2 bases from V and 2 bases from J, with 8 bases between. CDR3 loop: CASSLISSTDTQYF. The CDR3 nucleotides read TGTGCCAGCAGCTTAATTTCTTCCACAGATACGCAGTATTTT.

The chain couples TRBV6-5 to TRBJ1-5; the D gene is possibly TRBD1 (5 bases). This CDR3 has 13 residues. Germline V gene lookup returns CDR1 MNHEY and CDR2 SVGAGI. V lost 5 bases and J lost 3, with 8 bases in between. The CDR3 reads CASSRQHNQPQHF. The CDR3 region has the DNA TGTGCCAGCAGTCGACAGCACAATCAGCCCCAGCATTTT.

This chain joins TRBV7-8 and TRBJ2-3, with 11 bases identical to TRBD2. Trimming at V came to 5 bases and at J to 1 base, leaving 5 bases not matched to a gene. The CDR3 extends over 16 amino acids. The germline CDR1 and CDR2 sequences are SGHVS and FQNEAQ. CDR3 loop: CASSVSGGAGTDTQYF. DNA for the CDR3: TGTGCCAGCAGCGTTAGCGGGGGGGCGGGCACAGATACGCAGTATTTT. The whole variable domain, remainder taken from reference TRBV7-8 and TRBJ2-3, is GAGVSQSPRYKVAKRGQDVALRCDPISGHVSLFWYQQALGQGPEFLTYFQNEAQLDKSGLPSDRFFAERPEGSVSTLKIQRTQQEDSAVYLCASSVSGGAGTDTQYFGPGTRLTVL.

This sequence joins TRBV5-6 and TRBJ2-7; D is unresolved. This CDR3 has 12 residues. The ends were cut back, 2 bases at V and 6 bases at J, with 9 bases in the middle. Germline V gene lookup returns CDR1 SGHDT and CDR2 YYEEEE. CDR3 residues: CASSFRPSEQYF. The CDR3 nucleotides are TGTGCCAGCAGCTTTAGGCCTTCCGAGCAGTACTTC. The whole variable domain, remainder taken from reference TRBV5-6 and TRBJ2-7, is DAGVTQSPTHLIKTRGQQVTLRCSPKSGHDTVSWYQQALGQGPQFIFQYYEEEERQRGNFPDRFSGHQFPNYSSELNVNALLLGDSALYLCASSFRPSEQYFGPGTRLTVT.

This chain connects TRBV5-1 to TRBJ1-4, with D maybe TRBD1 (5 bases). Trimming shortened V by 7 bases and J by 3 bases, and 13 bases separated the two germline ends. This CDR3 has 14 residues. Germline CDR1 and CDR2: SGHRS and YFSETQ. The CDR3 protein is CASCLGTANEKLFF. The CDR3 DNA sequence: TGCGCCAGCTGCCTCGGGACGGCTAATGAAAAACTGTTTTTT.

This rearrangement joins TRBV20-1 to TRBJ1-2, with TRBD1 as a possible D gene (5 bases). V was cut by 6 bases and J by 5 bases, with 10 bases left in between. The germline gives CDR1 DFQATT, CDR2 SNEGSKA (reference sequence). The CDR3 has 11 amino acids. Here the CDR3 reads CSAGRDYGYTF. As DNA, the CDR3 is TGCAGTGCCGGCAGGGATTATGGCTACACCTTC.

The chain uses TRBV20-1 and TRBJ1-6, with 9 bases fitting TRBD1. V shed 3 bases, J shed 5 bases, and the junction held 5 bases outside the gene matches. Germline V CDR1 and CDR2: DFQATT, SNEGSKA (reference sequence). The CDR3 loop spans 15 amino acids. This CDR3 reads CSASTWDRDNSPLHF. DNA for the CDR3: TGCAGTGCTAGTACTTGGGACAGGGATAATTCACCCCTCCACTTT.

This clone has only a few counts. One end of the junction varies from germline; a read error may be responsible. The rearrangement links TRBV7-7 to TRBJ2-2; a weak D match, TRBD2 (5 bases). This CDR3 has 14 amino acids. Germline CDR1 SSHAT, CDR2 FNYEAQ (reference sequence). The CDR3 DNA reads TGTGCTAGCATGCGGGCGGGGAACACCGGGGAGCTGTTTTTT. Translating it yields CASMRAGNTGELFF.

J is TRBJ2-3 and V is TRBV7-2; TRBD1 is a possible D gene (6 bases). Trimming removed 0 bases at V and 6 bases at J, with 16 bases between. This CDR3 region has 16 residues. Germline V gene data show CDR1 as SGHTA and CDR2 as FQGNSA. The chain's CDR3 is CASSLAGTGTGDTQYF. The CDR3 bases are TGTGCCAGCAGCTTAGCCGGAACAGGGACCGGGGATACGCAGTATTTT. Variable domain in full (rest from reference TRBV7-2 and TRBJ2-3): GAGVSQSPSNKVTEKGKDVELRCDPISGHTALYWYRQSLGQGLEFLIYFQGNSAPDKSGLPSDRFSAERTGGSVSTLTIQRTQQEDSAVYLCASSLAGTGTGDTQYFGPGTRLTVL.

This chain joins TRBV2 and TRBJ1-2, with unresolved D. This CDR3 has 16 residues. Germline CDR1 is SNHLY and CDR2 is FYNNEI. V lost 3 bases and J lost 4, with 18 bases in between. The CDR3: CASSDPDEGSLYGYTF. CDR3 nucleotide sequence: TGTGCCAGCAGTGATCCAGATGAGGGTAGCCTCTATGGCTACACCTTC.

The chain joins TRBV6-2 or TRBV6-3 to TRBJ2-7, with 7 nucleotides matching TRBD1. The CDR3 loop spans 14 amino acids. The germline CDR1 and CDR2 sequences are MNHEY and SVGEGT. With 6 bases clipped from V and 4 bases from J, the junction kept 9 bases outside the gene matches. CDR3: CASSQDRTSYEQYF. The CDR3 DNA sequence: TGTGCCAGCAGCCAGGACAGGACTTCTTACGAGCAGTACTTC.

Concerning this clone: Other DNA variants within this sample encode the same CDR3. The CDR3 DNA sequence: TGTGCCAGTAGTATAGAAGGACAGAGCTATGGCTACACCTTC. It codes for CASSIEGQSYGYTF. The chain employs TRBV19 and TRBJ1-2; D is possibly TRBD1 (6 bases). V was pared by 0 bases and J by 4 bases, with 9 bases between. The germline V gene encodes CDR1 LNHDA and CDR2 SQIVND (reference sequence). The CDR3 is made up of 14 amino acids. The full variable domain, its missing parts supplied by reference TRBV19 and TRBJ1-2, is DGGITQSPKYLFRKEGQNVTLSCEQNLNHDAMYWYRQDPGQGLRLIYYSQIVNDFQKGDIAEGYSVSREKKESFPLTVTSAQKNPTAFYLCASSIEGQSYGYTFGSGTRLTVV.

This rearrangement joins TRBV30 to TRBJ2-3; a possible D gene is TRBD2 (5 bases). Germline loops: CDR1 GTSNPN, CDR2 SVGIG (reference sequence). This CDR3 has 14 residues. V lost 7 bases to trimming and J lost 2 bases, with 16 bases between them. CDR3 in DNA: TGTGCCTCCCTCGTGGGAGAGCCCACAGATACGCAGTATTTT. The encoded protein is CASLVGEPTDTQYF. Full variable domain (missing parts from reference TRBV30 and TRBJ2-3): SQTIHQWPATLVQPVGSPLSLECTVEGTSNPNLYWYRQAAGRGLQLLFYSVGIGQISSEVPQNLSASRPQDRQFILSSKKLLLSDSGFYLCASLVGEPTDTQYFGPGTRLTVL.

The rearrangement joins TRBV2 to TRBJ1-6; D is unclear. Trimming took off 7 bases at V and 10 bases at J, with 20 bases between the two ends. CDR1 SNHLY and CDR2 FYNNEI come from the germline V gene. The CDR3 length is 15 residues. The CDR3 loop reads CASNPWLDGESPLHF. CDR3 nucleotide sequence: TGTGCCAGCAACCCCTGGTTGGACGGAGAGTCACCCCTCCACTTT.

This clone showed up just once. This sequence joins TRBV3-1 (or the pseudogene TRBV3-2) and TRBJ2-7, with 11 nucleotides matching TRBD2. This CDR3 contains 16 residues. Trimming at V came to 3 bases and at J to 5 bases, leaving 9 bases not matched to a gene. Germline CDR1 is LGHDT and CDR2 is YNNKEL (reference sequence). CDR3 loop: CASSQSLAGAADEQYF. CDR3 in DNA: TGTGCCAGCAGCCAGTCACTAGCGGGGGCCGCAGACGAGCAGTACTTC.

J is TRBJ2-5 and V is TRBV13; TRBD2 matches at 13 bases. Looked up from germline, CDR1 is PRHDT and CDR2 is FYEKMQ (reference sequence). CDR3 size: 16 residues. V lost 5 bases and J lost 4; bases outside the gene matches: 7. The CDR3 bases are TGTGCCAGCAGCCCTAGACTAGCGGGAGGAATAGAGACCCAGTACTTC. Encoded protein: CASSPRLAGGIETQYF.

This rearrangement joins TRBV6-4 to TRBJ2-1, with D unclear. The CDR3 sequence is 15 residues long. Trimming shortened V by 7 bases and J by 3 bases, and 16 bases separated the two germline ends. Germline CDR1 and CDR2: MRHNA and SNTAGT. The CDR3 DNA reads TGTGCCAGCACCCCCGACGGCGGCGGCTACAATGAGCAGTTCTTC. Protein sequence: CASTPDGGGYNEQFF.

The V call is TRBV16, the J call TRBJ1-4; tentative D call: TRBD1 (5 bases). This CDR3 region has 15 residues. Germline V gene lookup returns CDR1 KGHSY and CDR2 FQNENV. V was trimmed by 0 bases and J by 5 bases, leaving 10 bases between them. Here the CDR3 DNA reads TGTGCCAGCAGCCAATCGTCCGGGGGGAATGAAAAACTGTTTTTT. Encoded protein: CASSQSSGGNEKLFF.

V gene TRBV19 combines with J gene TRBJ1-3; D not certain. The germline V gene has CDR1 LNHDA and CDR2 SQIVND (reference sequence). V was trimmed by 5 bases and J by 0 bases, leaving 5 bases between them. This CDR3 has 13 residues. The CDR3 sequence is CASSPYSGNTIYF. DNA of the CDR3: TGTGCCAGTAGTCCCTACTCTGGAAACACCATATATTTT. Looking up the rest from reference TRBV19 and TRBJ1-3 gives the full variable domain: DGGITQSPKYLFRKEGQNVTLSCEQNLNHDAMYWYRQDPGQGLRLIYYSQIVNDFQKGDIAEGYSVSREKKESFPLTVTSAQKNPTAFYLCASSPYSGNTIYFGEGSWLTVV.